These 30 T cell receptor beta chains share one sample of origin, sequenced in a study of blood T cell repertoires in COVID-19. Here immunoSEQ multiplex PCR was the method, and the copy in TCRdb shows in-frame clones only, minus some. This table has 200,000 to 300,000 clones, roughly 88% appearing once. The sequenced sample was peripheral blood. Receptor source: a man aged 40-50 years who had recovered from COVID-19.

The V call is TRBV27, the J call TRBJ1-2; 9 bases line up with TRBD1. The CDR3 runs 18 residues. Germline V CDR1 and CDR2: MNHEY, SMNVEV (reference sequence). The V gene end was trimmed by 3 bases and the J gene end by 4 bases; junction bases not matched to a gene: 15. CDR3 DNA sequence: TGTGCCAGCAGTTTTCAAATATTATCGACAGGGGGTCTCTATGGCTACACCTTC. Translating it yields CASSFQILSTGGLYGYTF.

This chain connects TRBV2 to TRBJ1-3, with D uncertain. The germline V gene encodes CDR1 SNHLY and CDR2 FYNNEI. The length of the CDR3 is 14 residues. Between the trimmed V and J ends, which lost 2 bases and 0 bases, there was a span of 5 bases. DNA of the CDR3: TGTGCCAGCAGTGAAATAGACTCTGGAAACACCATATATTTT. Amino acid sequence: CASSEIDSGNTIYF.

The genes are TRBV7-9 and TRBJ2-1, with 9 bases lining up with TRBD2. The V gene end was trimmed by 2 bases and the J gene end by 5 bases; junction bases not matched to a gene: 7. Germline V gene lookup returns CDR1 SEHNR and CDR2 FQNEAQ (reference sequence). The CDR3 contains 16 residues. CDR3 sequence reads: CASSLPRGGADNEQFF. The CDR3 DNA sequence: TGTGCCAGCAGCTTACCTCGCGGGGGGGCGGACAATGAGCAGTTCTTC.

This clone has a single count. CDR3 bases: TGTGCCAGCAGCCTACCGACAGGTGCGGATGAAAAACTGTTTTTT. It is translated as CASSLPTGADEKLFF. The rearrangement links TRBV9 to TRBJ1-4; the D gene is possibly TRBD1 (6 bases). V gave up 4 bases and J gave up 6 bases, with 16 bases separating them. Germline values: CDR1 SGDLS, CDR2 YYNGEE. The CDR3 contains 15 residues.

The genes are TRBV5-8 and TRBJ2-1; D possibly corresponds to TRBD2 (5 bases). Germline V lookup: CDR1 SGHTS, CDR2 YDEGEE. Trimming took off 6 bases at V and 6 bases at J, with 16 bases between the two ends. The CDR3 loop spans 14 amino acids. Here the CDR3 DNA reads TGTGCCAGCACCCCCTGGAGGAGCTTCAATGAGCAGTTCTTC. The encoded protein is CASTPWRSFNEQFF.

The chain combines TRBV7-2 with TRBJ1-5; D is ambiguous. Germline V CDR1 and CDR2: SGHTA, FQGNSA. Between the trimmed V and J ends, which lost 2 bases and 5 bases, there was a span of 10 bases. This CDR3 is built from 14 residues. CDR3 sequence: CASSLFSGDQPQHF. CDR3 nucleotides: TGTGCCAGCAGCTTATTTTCCGGGGATCAGCCCCAGCATTTT.

The V gene is TRBV5-6, the J gene TRBJ1-3, with TRBD1 matching 7 bases. V shed 0 bases, J shed 2 bases, and the junction held 5 bases outside the gene matches. Germline CDR1 is SGHDT and CDR2 is YYEEEE. This CDR3 has 16 amino acids. The CDR3 DNA follows: TGTGCCAGCAGCTTGGGAGGGGGCTTAGCTGGAAACACCATATATTTT. The encoded protein is CASSLGGGLAGNTIYF.

This clone showed up just a few times. This sequence joins TRBV7-2 and TRBJ1-1; D remains unclear. Germline V gives CDR1 SGHTA, CDR2 FQGNSA. The CDR3 length is 15 residues. Deletions cut 1 base from V and 3 bases from J, with 12 bases between. The CDR3 loop reads CASSLDGVSYTEAFF. As DNA, the CDR3 is TGTGCCAGCAGCTTAGACGGGGTTAGCTACACTGAAGCTTTCTTT.

The chain has TRBV5-6 and TRBJ1-2; D ambiguous. Germline V gene data show CDR1 as SGHDT and CDR2 as YYEEEE. CDR3 length equals 14 residues. Trimming cost V 0 bases and J 2 bases, with 8 bases left between them. In DNA, the CDR3 is TGTGCCAGCAGCTTGGCCGAGAGAAACTATGGCTACACCTTC. Its translation: CASSLAERNYGYTF. The full variable domain, its missing parts supplied by reference TRBV5-6 and TRBJ1-2, is DAGVTQSPTHLIKTRGQQVTLRCSPKSGHDTVSWYQQALGQGPQFIFQYYEEEERQRGNFPDRFSGHQFPNYSSELNVNALLLGDSALYLCASSLAERNYGYTFGSGTRLTVV.

This sequence joins TRBV7-8 and TRBJ2-7; weak D call: TRBD1 (6 bases). The V end was cut by 6 bases, the J end by 0 bases, with 12 bases between. CDR1 SGHVS and CDR2 FQNEAQ come from the germline V gene. The CDR3 runs to 14 residues. The CDR3 is CASSSTGSSYEQYF. The DNA for the CDR3 is TGTGCCAGCAGTTCTACAGGGAGCTCCTACGAGCAGTACTTC.

The chain uses TRBV7-9 and TRBJ2-3; the D gene is possibly TRBD2 (6 bases). From germline, CDR1 is SEHNR and CDR2 FQNEAQ (reference sequence). The CDR3 length is 14 residues. V lost 2 bases and J lost 5, with 11 bases in between. CDR3 in DNA: TGTGCCAGCAGCTTAACGGGAGCCATAGATACGCAGTATTTT. Translation gives CASSLTGAIDTQYF.

J is TRBJ2-3 and V is TRBV6-6; TRBD2 agrees at 7 bases. From germline, CDR1 is MNHNY and CDR2 SVGAGI (reference sequence). CDR3 length: 14 amino acids. Trimming removed 2 bases from V and 14 bases from J; junction bases left unmatched: 13. CDR3 amino acids: CASSYKASGSPWYF. In DNA, the CDR3 is TGTGCCAGCAGTTACAAGGCTAGCGGAAGCCCCTGGTATTTT.

V and J are TRBV7-2 and TRBJ1-2, with D perhaps TRBD1 (5 bases). This CDR3 contains 15 residues. Germline V CDR1 and CDR2: SGHTA, FQGNSA. V was trimmed by 1 base and J by 10 bases, leaving 19 bases between them. The CDR3 spells CASSLVVGHLWDYTF. CDR3 in DNA: TGTGCCAGCAGCTTAGTAGTCGGACATCTATGGGACTACACCTTC. Together with reference TRBV7-2 and TRBJ1-2, the CDR3 gives the full variable domain: GAGVSQSPSNKVTEKGKDVELRCDPISGHTALYWYRQSLGQGLEFLIYFQGNSAPDKSGLPSDRFSAERTGGSVSTLTIQRTQQEDSAVYLCASSLVVGHLWDYTFGSGTRLTVV.

The J gene is TRBJ1-4, the V gene TRBV5-1; 8 bases align to TRBD1. V lost 0 bases and J lost 0; bases outside the gene matches: 7. Germline V gene data show CDR1 as SGHRS and CDR2 as YFSETQ. The CDR3 contains 18 residues. The DNA for the CDR3 is TGCGCCAGCAGCTTGGACACAGGGGGATCGTCAACTAATGAAAAACTGTTTTTT. Amino acids: CASSLDTGGSSTNEKLFF.

This clone occurred a few times. J is TRBJ1-4 and V is TRBV5-1; 9 bases map to TRBD1. V was pared by 4 bases and J by 8 bases, with 6 bases of the junction left unmatched. This CDR3 comprises 14 residues. Per the germline V gene, CDR1 is SGHRS and CDR2 is YFSETQ. Here the CDR3 reads CASSDTGGREKLFF. CDR3 nucleotide sequence: TGCGCCAGCAGCGATACAGGGGGCCGCGAAAAACTGTTTTTT.

V and J are TRBV29-1 and TRBJ1-1; no clear D. V dropped 3 bases and J dropped 3 bases, with 5 bases sitting between them. The CDR3 runs to 11 residues. Germline lookup yields CDR1 SQVTM and CDR2 ANQGSEA. CDR3 loop: CSVDHDTEAFF. The CDR3, as DNA: TGCAGCGTTGACCATGACACTGAAGCTTTCTTT.

The V and J genes are TRBV2 and TRBJ1-2; TRBD1 might be the D (5 bases). The germline gives CDR1 SNHLY, CDR2 FYNNEI. This CDR3 spans 14 amino acids. Deletions cut 7 bases from V and 6 bases from J, with 18 bases between. In DNA form, the CDR3 reads TGTGCCAGCACTTACAGGCCGTCGTACGATGGCTACACCTTC. Protein product: CASTYRPSYDGYTF. The entire variable domain, with the rest obtained from reference TRBV2 and TRBJ1-2, is as follows: EPEVTQTPSHQVTQMGQEVILRCVPISNHLYFYWYRQILGQKVEFLVSFYNNEISEKSEIFDDQFSVERPDGSNFTLKIRSTKLEDSAMYFCASTYRPSYDGYTFGSGTRLTVV.

The chain is built from TRBV5-6 and TRBJ1-2; D remains unclear. Trimming left V 3 bases short and J 2 bases short, with 8 bases between. This CDR3 contains 13 residues. Germline assignment: CDR1 SGHDT and CDR2 YYEEEE. CDR3 in amino acids: CASSSDFNYGYTF. The CDR3 DNA reads as TGTGCCAGCAGCTCGGACTTCAACTATGGCTACACCTTC.

The chain carries TRBV10-3 and TRBJ1-2, with 9 bases that match TRBD1. CDR3 length: 15 amino acids. Trimming removed 2 bases from V and 3 bases from J; junction bases left unmatched: 4. CDR1 and CDR2 from the germline V gene are ENHRY and SYGVKD. In nucleotides, the CDR3 is TGTGCCATCAGTGAGATAGACAGGGGGGACTATGGCTACACCTTC. As protein: CAISEIDRGDYGYTF.

The chain joins TRBV7-2 to TRBJ2-5; 9 bases map to TRBD2. V dropped 5 bases and J dropped 7; count of bases not matched to a gene: 5. The CDR3 spans 13 residues. Germline CDR1 SGHTA, CDR2 FQGNSA. CDR3 sequence: CASSPSGMTTQYF. The CDR3 DNA follows: TGTGCCAGCAGCCCTAGCGGGATGACGACCCAGTACTTC. The whole variable domain, filled in from reference TRBV7-2 and TRBJ2-5, reads GAGVSQSPSNKVTEKGKDVELRCDPISGHTALYWYRQSLGQGLEFLIYFQGNSAPDKSGLPSDRFSAERTGGSVSTLTIQRTQQEDSAVYLCASSPSGMTTQYFGPGTRLLVL.

The V call is TRBV11-2, the J call TRBJ2-7, with 11 bases matching TRBD2. This CDR3 is built from 15 residues. The V segment lost 2 bases and the J segment 4 bases; nucleotides outside the gene matches: 4. Germline CDR1 is SGHAT and CDR2 is FQNNGV. The CDR3 here is CASSLRLAGLYEQYF. DNA for the CDR3: TGTGCCAGCAGCTTAAGACTAGCGGGATTATACGAGCAGTACTTC.

This sequence joins TRBV29-1 and TRBJ1-4; 9 positions agree with TRBD1. The CDR3 extends over 13 amino acids. In germline, CDR1 is SQVTM, CDR2 ANQGSEA. V trimming: 6 bases; J trimming: 7 bases; junction bases outside the gene matches: 6. The CDR3 sequence: CSVLGQGSEKLFF. CDR3 DNA sequence: TGCAGCGTCCTAGGACAGGGGAGTGAAAAACTGTTTTTT.

This rearrangement joins TRBV5-4 to TRBJ2-1; a weak D match, TRBD1 (6 bases). Germline values: CDR1 SGHNT, CDR2 YYREEE (reference sequence). The CDR3 extends over 14 amino acids. The V end lost 5 bases, the J end lost 7 bases, and 16 bases lay between the germline ends. The CDR3 nucleotides are TGTGCCAGCAGTACATACAGGGTTTGGAATGAGCAGTTCTTC. Translating gives CASSTYRVWNEQFF.

The chain carries TRBV24-1 and TRBJ2-3, with 13 bases lining up with TRBD2. This CDR3 has 18 amino acids. After removal of 9 bases from V and 2 bases from J, the junction contained 13 bases not matched to a gene. CDR1 is KGHDR and CDR2 is SFDVKD in the germline V gene. In DNA form, the CDR3 reads TGTGCCACCGGAACTAGCGGGGGGGCCTGGGACACCACAGATACGCAGTATTTT. Protein sequence: CATGTSGGAWDTTDTQYF.

The CDR3 DNA reads TGTGCCAGTAGTATAGGGACAGGGGGCGAAAGCAATGAGCAGTTCTTC. Translated, it gives CASSIGTGGESNEQFF. J is TRBJ2-1 and V is TRBV19; 11 nucleotides match TRBD1. The ends lost 1 base at V and 6 bases at J; junction bases unmatched: 5. This CDR3 is built from 16 residues. Germline CDR1 is LNHDA and CDR2 is SQIVND (reference sequence).

The J gene is TRBJ2-3, the V gene TRBV5-1; no clear D gene. Germline loops: CDR1 SGHRS, CDR2 YFSETQ. Trimming shortened V by 0 bases and J by 2 bases, and 7 bases separated the two germline ends. This CDR3 contains 14 residues. CDR3 nucleotide sequence: TGCGCCAGCAGCTTGGCTAGTATCACAGATACGCAGTATTTT. Protein: CASSLASITDTQYF.

The chain is built from TRBV7-2 and TRBJ2-5; 8 bases line up with TRBD2. This CDR3 has 13 amino acids. V lost 3 bases to trimming and J lost 6 bases; unmatched junction nucleotides: 3. Per germline, CDR1 SGHTA and CDR2 FQGNSA. DNA for the CDR3: TGTGCCAGCAGCTTGCGACTAGCGCAGACCCAGTACTTC. Protein sequence: CASSLRLAQTQYF.

The chain has TRBV19 and TRBJ2-2; TRBD1 might be the D (7 bases). The V gene lost 6 bases and the J gene lost 7 bases, with 18 bases spanning the gap. Germline values: CDR1 LNHDA, CDR2 SQIVND (reference sequence). The length of the CDR3 is 15 residues. The CDR3 region has the DNA TGTGCCAGTAGCCGTTATAGGGGGCGGGACGGGGAGCTGTTTTTT. This codes for CASSRYRGRDGELFF.

This chain uses TRBV6-4 with TRBJ1-5; no firm D call. Trimming cost V 3 bases and J 2 bases, with 11 bases left between them. The germline V gene encodes CDR1 MRHNA and CDR2 SNTAGT. The CDR3 contains 15 residues. Here the CDR3 DNA reads TGTGCCAGCAGTGAAGGAGTTGCAGGCAATCAGCCCCAGCATTTT. Protein product: CASSEGVAGNQPQHF.

The V call is TRBV5-5, the J call TRBJ1-1, with TRBD1 as a possible D gene (5 bases). Germline V gives CDR1 SGHKS, CDR2 YYEKEE (reference sequence). The CDR3 covers 17 residues. V lost 0 bases and J lost 0, with 15 bases in between. As DNA, the CDR3 is TGTGCCAGCAGCTTGGCCGGAGGGGCAGGGTTGAACACTGAAGCTTTCTTT. Encoded protein: CASSLAGGAGLNTEAFF. The full variable domain, with the rest looked up from reference TRBV5-5 and TRBJ1-1, is DAGVTQSPTHLIKTRGQQVTLRCSPISGHKSVSWYQQVLGQGPQFIFQYYEKEERGRGNFPDRFSARQFPNYSSELNVNALLLGDSALYLCASSLAGGAGLNTEAFFGQGTRLTVV.